This paragraph reports one T cell receptor beta chain. Its antigen is still unknown. There are 15 residues in the CDR3. Germline CDR1 is SNHLY and CDR2 is FYNNEI. V dropped 3 bases and J dropped 1 base, with 12 bases sitting between them. The data derive from a study of T cell responses to AZD1222 COVID-19 vaccine. The study's findings and limits: Two AZD1222 administrations were followed by greater Spike-specific TCR breadth and depth. None of the repertoires were sampled until the peak T cell response had passed. Donors skewed white British and female; clonal diversity was possibly underestimated. AZD1222 recipients seropositive at baseline numbered only 6 or 7.

Method: immunoSEQ multiplex PCR; TCRdb's copy keeps in-frame clones and lacks some. The sample carries 150,000 or so clones, about 92% recorded once. Sample: peripheral blood, taken on day 0 of AZD1222 vaccination. The receptor was derived from an adult in good health. The chain employs TRBV2 and TRBJ1-2; tentatively, D is TRBD1 (6 bases). This chain's CDR3 is CASSEEGGVNYGYTF. CDR3 in DNA: TGTGCCAGCAGTGAGGAAGGGGGGGTTAACTATGGCTACACCTTC.